This T cell receptor (beta chain) was sequenced in a study of T cell responses to AZD1222 COVID-19 vaccine. Assay: immunoSEQ multiplex PCR; the TCRdb copy retains only in-frame clones and omits some. Among 100,000 to 150,000 clones listed, 85% were seen once. General study findings and limits: Donors in the cohort were predominantly white British and more often female, and clonal diversity was possibly underestimated. Baseline seropositivity occurred in only a handful of AZD1222 recipients. Following two doses of AZD1222, Spike-specific TCR breadth and depth rose.

Worth noting for this clone: Antigen specificity is unknown.

Second doses at about 4 or about 12 weeks were pooled. The V and J ends lost 0 bases and 1 base respectively, with 16 bases between them. The CDR3 runs to 17 residues. Germline CDR1 LGHDT, CDR2 YNNKEL (reference sequence). This TCR was sampled from an adult who received the AZD1222 COVID-19 vaccine. Sequencing used peripheral blood, obtained 28 days after the second AZD1222 dose. The genes are TRBV3-1 (or the pseudogene TRBV3-2) and TRBJ2-7; possible D gene TRBD1, 6 bases. CDR3 residues: CASSQEGAGVGSYEQYF. The CDR3 DNA reads as TGTGCCAGCAGCCAAGAAGGGGCAGGGGTGGGGTCCTACGAGCAGTACTTC.